A selection of T cell receptor beta chains follows, all from one sample in a study of cytomegalovirus exposure and HLA in healthy donors. Assay: immunoSEQ multiplex PCR; the TCRdb copy retains only in-frame clones and omits some. The sample lists roughly 190,000 clones, around nine tenths seen once, with roughly 6.6% in the top ten. What was sequenced was PBMCs. All receptors come from a man aged 25-45 years in good health and CMV-seropositive. The CDR3 runs from the conserved cysteine through the conserved F or W. A D gene is named only where the DNA matches it firmly. Where a row states a size, it is once, few, many or the class of an expanded clone; other rows omit it.

TRBJ2-2 | TRBV2 | TRBD1 | - | TGTGCCAGCAGCTTCGACAGGGGCGACACCGGGGAGCTGTTTTTT | CASSFDRGDTGELFF
TRBJ1-5 | TRBV4-3 | - | - | TGCGCCAGCAGCCAAGGGCATCACAATCAGCCCCAGCATTTT | CASSQGHHNQPQHF
TRBJ2-1 | TRBV29-1 | TRBD1 | - | TGCAGCGTGGGACAGGGGCCCCTTCTGGGGCAGTTCTTC | CSVGQGPLLGQFF
TRBJ2-2 | TRBV2 | - | - | TGTGCCAGCAGTGGCTCCCCCACCGGGGAGCTGTTTTTT | CASSGSPTGELFF
TRBJ2-7 | TRBV2 | TRBD2 | few | TGTGCCAGCAGGAAAAACACAGCGGGAGGGGTATACGAGCAGTACTTC | CASRKNTAGGVYEQYF
TRBJ2-2 | TRBV10-3 | - | - | TGTGCCATCAGTGGGGGCCAGCGTAACACCGGGGAGCTGTTTTTT | CAISGGQRNTGELFF
TRBJ2-1 | TRBV27 | TRBD2 | - | TGTGCCAGCAGTTTTCTGAAGCGGGGAGTCGGAAGTGAGCAGTTCTTC | CASSFLKRGVGSEQFF
TRBJ2-7 | TRBV2 | - | - | TGTGCCAGCAGTGCAGGGGACGTTTTCTCCTACGAGCAGTACTTC | CASSAGDVFSYEQYF
TRBJ2-7 | TRBV4-1 | TRBD2 | - | TGCGCCAGCAGCCAAGTAGCTAGCGGAAGCTCCTACGAGCAGTACTTC | CASSQVASGSSYEQYF
TRBJ2-3 | TRBV27 | - | - | TGTGCCAGCAGTTTATCGGAGGGACATATAATGGGCACAGATACGCAGTATTTT | CASSLSEGHIMGTDTQYF
TRBJ2-7 | TRBV5-4 | TRBD1 | - | TGTGCCAGCAGCCCGGGACAGACCTACGAGCAGTACTTC | CASSPGQTYEQYF
TRBJ2-7 | TRBV4-1 | - | - | TGCGCCAGCAGCTTGCTCCGGGGCTACGAGCAGTACTTC | CASSLLRGYEQYF
TRBJ2-6 | TRBV2 | TRBD1 | - | TGTGCCAGCAGGGCCTGGGGACAGGCAACCAACTCTGGGGCCAACGTCCTGACTTTC | CASRAWGQATNSGANVLTF
TRBJ2-1 | TRBV2 | - | - | TGTGCCAGCAGTGAAAGAGGGACCTCCTACAATGAGCAGTTCTTC | CASSERGTSYNEQFF
TRBJ2-7 | TRBV7-6 | - | - | TGTGCCAGCAGCTTAGCAGAGGGATCGGCCCACGAGCAGTACTTC | CASSLAEGSAHEQYF
TRBJ1-2 | TRBV6-5 | - | - | TGTGCCAGCAGTTACTCGATTGCTGGAGGCTATGGCTACACCTTC | CASSYSIAGGYGYTF
TRBJ2-1 | TRBV5-1 | TRBD2 | - | TGCGCCAGCAGCGGGTGGGCAACTAGCGGGAGGTTCGTGGAACAGTTCTTC | CASSGWATSGRFVEQFF
TRBJ2-7 | TRBV2 | - | - | TGTGCCAGCTCAAATCAGGGGACCTCCTACGAGCAGTACTTC | CASSNQGTSYEQYF
TRBJ2-7 | TRBV4-1 | - | - | TGCGCCAGCAGCCAGCTTCAGTCCTACGAGCAGTACTTC | CASSQLQSYEQYF
TRBJ2-7 | TRBV10-1 | - | - | TGCGCCAGCAGTGAGTCTTACGGGACCGACCCCGGCTACGAGCAGTACTTC | CASSESYGTDPGYEQYF
TRBJ1-2 | TRBV11-2 | - | - | TGTGCCAGCAGATATTCGTATCAGGACGAAAGCTATGGCTACACCTTC | CASRYSYQDESYGYTF
TRBJ2-2 | TRBV18 | TRBD2 | once | TGTGCCAGCTCACCACGACTAGCGGACACCGGGGAGCTGTTTTTT | CASSPRLADTGELFF
TRBJ2-3 | TRBV28 | - | - | TGTGCCAGCAGTTCCCTCGACAGTGAACGCACAGATACGCAGTATTTT | CASSSLDSERTDTQYF
TRBJ1-2 | TRBV7-9 | TRBD1 | - | TGTGCCAGCAGCTCGGACAGGGGAACGCCGGATGGCTACACCTTC | CASSSDRGTPDGYTF
TRBJ2-1 | TRBV11-1 | TRBD1 | - | TGTGCCAGCAGCGCCCGGGACAGGGACTACAATGAGCAGTTCTTC | CASSARDRDYNEQFF
TRBJ1-1 | TRBV7-2 | - | few | TGTGCCAGCAGCTCACAGGGGAACACTGAAGCTTTCTTT | CASSSQGNTEAFF
TRBJ1-5 | TRBV4-2 | - | - | TGTGCCAGCAGCCAAGGTTCGCTTACTAGCAATCAGCCCCAGCATTTT | CASSQGSLTSNQPQHF
TRBJ1-1 | TRBV10-1 | - | - | TGCGCCAGCAGTGACCGACAGGTGTGCTTAAACACTGAAGCTTTCTTT | CASSDRQVCLNTEAFF
TRBJ2-1 | TRBV29-1 | TRBD2 | - | TGCAGCGTTGACGTTCTCGGGGGGGGTGATGAGCAGTTCTTC | CSVDVLGGGDEQFF
TRBJ2-7 | TRBV4-1 | TRBD2 | - | TGCGCCAGCAGCCGGATACTAGCGGGCGAGCAGTACTTC | CASSRILAGEQYF
TRBJ1-1 | TRBV5-1 | - | - | TGCGCCAGCAGCTTGGAGTCAGGGAACACTGAAGCTTTCTTT | CASSLESGNTEAFF
TRBJ1-2 | TRBV4-3 | - | once | TGCGCCAGCAGCCAAAGATCCACAGTCAACTATGGCTACACCTTC | CASSQRSTVNYGYTF
TRBJ2-2 | TRBV30 | TRBD1 | - | TGTGCCTGGAGTGTAACAGGGGTCACCGGGGAGCTGTTTTTT | CAWSVTGVTGELFF
TRBJ2-4 | TRBV4-2 | - | once | TGTGCCAGCAGCCAAGTGAGGGAAGGGTACATTCAGTACTTC | CASSQVREGYIQYF
TRBJ2-3 | TRBV13 | TRBD2 | once | TGTGCCAGCAGCCCCTTCCTAGCGGGGGGAGCAGATACGCAGTATTTT | CASSPFLAGGADTQYF
TRBJ2-7 | TRBV11-3 | - | once | TGTGCCAGCAGCTTAGGCTGGACCGAGCAGTACTTC | CASSLGWTEQYF
TRBJ1-5 | TRBV6-1 | - | - | TGTGCCAGCAGACTGGGACTTATCTACAATCAGCCCCAGCATTTT | CASRLGLIYNQPQHF
TRBJ2-3 | TRBV2 | - | - | TGTGCCAGCGGGGGTCTATCATCGCAGTATTTT | CASGGLSSQYF
TRBJ1-5 | TRBV18 | - | few | TGTGCCAGCTCACCGCAGGACAATCAGCCCCAGCATTTT | CASSPQDNQPQHF
TRBJ1-2 | TRBV6-5 | - | - | TGTGCCAGCACTCGCGCCGGGGCAGGGGAGGAAGGCTACACCTTC | CASTRAGAGEEGYTF
TRBJ2-1 | TRBV7-9 | TRBD1 | - | TGTGCCAGCAGCAAACAGGGGGCGGGGAATGAGCAGTTCTTC | CASSKQGAGNEQFF
TRBJ1-1 | TRBV10-3 | - | - | TGTGCCATCAGTGTAGGAGACACTGAAGCTTTCTTT | CAISVGDTEAFF